These 30 T cell receptor beta chains came from one sample sequenced in a study of breast tumors, draining lymph nodes, adjacent tissues. TCRdb reprocessed the multiplex PCR reads with MiXCR, giving one entry per CDR3 protein. The sample shows about 22,000 distinct CDR3 sequences, about 61% of them seen only once. The material sequenced was tumor-adjacent breast tissue. Receptor source: a female donor with breast cancer. Some clones in this sample may be carry-over from other donors' samples.

This chain joins TRBV7-9 and TRBJ2-1; TRBD2 agrees at 10 bases. CDR3 length: 14 residues. The germline V gene encodes CDR1 SEHNR and CDR2 FQNEAQ (reference sequence). With V trimmed by 5 bases and J by 4 bases, 2 bases remained unmatched. Here the CDR3 DNA reads TGTGCCAGCAGCGGGACTAGCGCTTACAATGAGCAGTTCTTC. Its translation is CASSGTSAYNEQFF.

The rearrangement links TRBV2 to TRBJ1-5; the D gene is possibly TRBD1 (6 bases). Germline CDR1 reads SNHLY; CDR2 reads FYNNEI. The CDR3 has 14 amino acids. The V end was cut by 4 bases, the J end by 7 bases, with 14 bases between. The CDR3 DNA follows: TGTGCCAGCAGTGGACGGGGGGCCCGCCAGCCCCAGCATTTT. It is translated as CASSGRGARQPQHF.

This clonotype rates as large. The chain has TRBV2 and TRBJ1-2; 7 bases fit TRBD1. Germline CDR1 reads SNHLY; CDR2 reads FYNNEI. CDR3 length equals 15 residues. Trimming at V came to 0 bases and at J to 5 bases, leaving 6 bases not matched to a gene. The CDR3 DNA reads as TGTGCCAGCAGTGAAGCAGACGGCAGGGGGTATGGCTACACCTTC. Translated: CASSEADGRGYGYTF.

This clonotype occurred once. The rearrangement joins TRBV20-1 to TRBJ2-2; 7 nucleotides line up with TRBD1. This CDR3 region has 14 residues. CDR1 is DFQATT and CDR2 is SNEGSKA in the germline V gene (reference sequence). After removal of 7 bases from V and 1 base from J, the junction contained 6 bases not matched to a gene. The CDR3 region is CSVEDRMNTGELFF. Written as DNA, the CDR3 is TGCAGTGTCGAGGACAGGATGAACACCGGGGAGCTGTTTTTT.

As regards this clonotype: This could be a read error, since a much larger clone is one nucleotide away. J is TRBJ1-1 and V is TRBV20-1, with D tentatively TRBD1 (5 bases). Germline V gene sequence: CDR1 DFQATT, CDR2 SNEGSKA (reference sequence). V dropped 3 bases and J dropped 4 bases, with 18 bases sitting between them. The CDR3 has 15 amino acids. CDR3 sequence: CSASILGTATTEAFF. In DNA form, the CDR3 reads TGCAGTGCTAGTATATTAGGGACCGCAACCACTGAAGCTTTCTTT.

The chain has TRBV7-8 and TRBJ2-3; D not resolved. The germline V gene encodes CDR1 SGHVS and CDR2 FQNEAQ. V lost 5 bases to trimming and J lost 2 bases, with 5 bases between them. The CDR3 loop spans 12 amino acids. DNA of the CDR3: TGTGCCAGCAGCCTCATCACAGATACGCAGTATTTT. Translating gives CASSLITDTQYF.

This clonotype was seen a handful of times. The chain carries TRBV29-1 and TRBJ1-4, with D unclear. The V end lost 4 bases, the J end lost 7 bases, and 10 bases lay between the germline ends. This CDR3 comprises 12 residues. Germline CDR1 is SQVTM and CDR2 is ANQGSEA. This chain's CDR3 is CSVGEGREKLFF. CDR3 bases: TGCAGCGTTGGGGAGGGTCGTGAAAAACTGTTTTTT.

This clonotype was seen many times. This sequence joins TRBV9 and TRBJ2-3; 7 bases map to TRBD1. CDR3 length equals 15 residues. With V trimmed by 4 bases and J by 3 bases, 8 bases remained unmatched. Germline V gene sequence: CDR1 SGDLS, CDR2 YYNGEE. The CDR3 here is CASSSRDRQTDTQYF. The CDR3 DNA follows: TGTGCCAGCAGCTCCCGGGACAGACAGACAGATACGCAGTATTTT.

The sample holds many counts of this clonotype. J is TRBJ2-1 and V is TRBV11-1; D not resolved. Germline CDR1 is SGHAT and CDR2 is FQDESV (reference sequence). V lost 5 bases and J lost 5, with 10 bases in between. The CDR3 consists of 13 residues. The CDR3 reads CASSPLMNNEQFF. The CDR3 coding sequence is TGTGCCAGCAGCCCCCTTATGAACAATGAGCAGTTCTTC.

The gene calls are TRBV7-8 and TRBJ1-5; D might be TRBD1 (6 bases). Germline CDR1 and CDR2: SGHVS and FQNEAQ. The CDR3 length is 17 residues. The V end lost 1 base, the J end lost 0 bases, and 13 bases lay between the germline ends. CDR3 amino acids: CASSLEGGLDSNQPQHF. CDR3 nucleotide sequence: TGTGCCAGCAGCTTAGAGGGGGGGTTGGATAGCAATCAGCCCCAGCATTTT.

Turning to this clonotype: One end of the junction fails to match germline, which may point to a read error. This CDR3 is CASSQDLGVWGQGPPLHF. CDR3 sequence (DNA): TGCGCCAGCAGCCAAGATTTAGGTGTGTGGGGACAGGGGCCACCCCTCCACTTT. The J gene is TRBJ1-6, the V gene TRBV7-9; 10 bases agree with TRBD1. This CDR3 comprises 18 residues. Germline values: CDR1 SEHNR, CDR2 FQNEAQ (reference sequence).

This clonotype occurred once. The chain is built from TRBV2 and TRBJ2-5; 11 nucleotides align to TRBD2. Unmatched junction bases numbered 6, after V lost 5 bases and J lost 1 base. CDR1 is SNHLY, CDR2 FYNNEI, per germline. This CDR3 has 16 amino acids. The chain's CDR3 is CASSKLTSGAQETQYF. The DNA for the CDR3 is TGTGCCAGCAGTAAGCTGACTAGCGGGGCCCAAGAGACCCAGTACTTC.

This sequence joins TRBV24-1 and TRBJ2-1; 12 bases agree with TRBD1. The CDR3 has 15 amino acids. From germline, CDR1 is KGHDR and CDR2 SFDVKD. V lost 6 bases and J lost 4; bases outside the gene matches: 3. CDR3 sequence (DNA): TGTGCCACCAGTCGGGACAGGGGGCTTTACAATGAGCAGTTCTTC. Amino acids: CATSRDRGLYNEQFF.

This clonotype is classed as medium-sized (0.01 to 0.1%). The rearrangement uses TRBV4-1 and TRBJ1-2; 9 nucleotides match TRBD1. Looked up from germline, CDR1 is MGHRA and CDR2 is YSYEKL. J was trimmed by 5 bases and V by 0 bases; bases with no gene match: 13. This CDR3 has 18 amino acids. The CDR3 loop reads CASSQEGTGTGSSYGYTF. The CDR3 coding sequence is TGCGCCAGCAGCCAAGAAGGGACCGGGACAGGGTCGTCTTATGGCTACACCTTC.

The chain recombines TRBV10-3 with TRBJ2-7; D tentatively fits TRBD1 or TRBD2 (5 bases each). Germline loops: CDR1 ENHRY, CDR2 SYGVKD. The CDR3 covers 13 residues. Trimming took off 3 bases at V and 5 bases at J, with 11 bases between the two ends. The DNA of the CDR3 is TGTGCCATCAGTGAAGCGAGGGGTAACGAGCAGTACTTC. Translation gives CAISEARGNEQYF.

The chain is built from TRBV20-1 and TRBJ2-3; D is unclear. The V gene's germline CDR1 is DFQATT and CDR2 SNEGSKA (reference sequence). V dropped 6 bases and J dropped 4 bases, with 11 bases sitting between them. The CDR3 contains 12 residues. CDR3 sequence (DNA): TGCAGTGCAGCCCTCGATTCAGATACGCAGTATTTT. Protein product: CSAALDSDTQYF.

The genes are TRBV25-1 and TRBJ1-2, with D possibly TRBD1 on 5 matching bases. The CDR3 is 11 amino acids. V shed 6 bases and J shed 8 bases, with 10 bases lying between them. Germline V gives CDR1 MGHDK, CDR2 SYGVNS. In nucleotides, the CDR3 is TGTGCCAGCAGGATGGGGGGAGGCTACACCTTC. Translated, it gives CASRMGGGYTF.

V gene TRBV12-3 or TRBV12-4 combines with J gene TRBJ1-6; TRBD1 might be the D (5 bases). This CDR3 spans 12 amino acids. The V and J ends lost 6 bases and 7 bases respectively, with 7 bases between them. The CDR3 loop reads CASSWGNSPLHF. CDR3 nucleotide sequence: TGTGCCAGCAGCTGGGGGAATTCACCCCTCCACTTT.

J is TRBJ1-4 and V is TRBV4-2; D unclear. V lost 0 bases, J lost 12 bases, and 11 bases lay in between. Germline-derived CDR1 and CDR2 are LGHNA and YNFKEQ. The CDR3 is made up of 13 amino acids. This chain's CDR3 is CASSQDLVGELFF. The CDR3 nucleotides are TGTGCCAGCAGCCAAGATCTGGTTGGGGAACTGTTTTTT.

By share, this clonotype counts as medium-sized. This rearrangement joins TRBV7-6 to TRBJ2-3; maybe TRBD1 (5 bases). The CDR3 runs to 16 residues. The ends were cut back, 1 base at V and 2 bases at J, with 13 bases in the middle. Per the germline V gene, CDR1 is SGHVS and CDR2 is FNYEAQ. The CDR3 is CASSLGPRGNTDTQYF. CDR3 sequence (DNA): TGTGCCAGCAGCTTAGGGCCTAGGGGCAACACAGATACGCAGTATTTT.

In its sample, this clonotype was seen a few times. The V and J genes are TRBV19 and TRBJ2-1; 14 bases fit TRBD2. CDR1 LNHDA and CDR2 SQIVND come from the germline V gene (reference sequence). With 5 bases clipped from V and 6 bases from J, the junction kept 6 bases outside the gene matches. The CDR3 totals 16 residues. CDR3 nucleotide sequence: TGTGCCAGTAGTCCGGGACTAGCGGGAGATTTCAATGAGCAGTTCTTC. Amino acid sequence: CASSPGLAGDFNEQFF. Full variable domain (outside the CDR3, taken from reference TRBV19 and TRBJ2-1): DGGITQSPKYLFRKEGQNVTLSCEQNLNHDAMYWYRQDPGQGLRLIYYSQIVNDFQKGDIAEGYSVSREKKESFPLTVTSAQKNPTAFYLCASSPGLAGDFNEQFFGPGTRLTVL.

V and J are TRBV2 and TRBJ2-7; D not resolved. Germline CDR1 reads SNHLY; CDR2 reads FYNNEI. The CDR3 has 10 amino acids. Trimming shortened V by 8 bases and J by 3 bases, and 5 bases separated the two germline ends. The CDR3 loop is CASGNYEQYF. The DNA of the CDR3 is TGTGCCAGCGGCAACTACGAGCAGTACTTC.

Remarks on this clonotype: The junction departs from germline at one end; a sequencing error may be responsible. This chain links TRBV7-2 with TRBJ1-5; a possible D gene is TRBD1 (6 bases). Germline lookup yields CDR1 SGHTA and CDR2 FQGNSA. The CDR3 extends over 14 amino acids. The CDR3, as DNA: TGTGCCGGCAGCCCTACAGGGTTAGGTCAGCCCCAGCATTTT. This translates into CAGSPTGLGQPQHF.

J is TRBJ1-2 and V is TRBV29-1; TRBD1 might be the D (5 bases). CDR3 size: 12 residues. V lost 6 bases and J 5 bases, leaving 13 bases between the germline ends. Germline V gene lookup returns CDR1 SQVTM and CDR2 ANQGSEA. This chain's CDR3 is CSVWGTEYGYTF. In DNA form, the CDR3 reads TGCAGCGTCTGGGGGACGGAATATGGCTACACCTTC.

With regard to this clonotype: The CDR3 carries no conserved terminal phenylalanine or tryptophan, so it likely arises from a read error. The chain recombines TRBV7-3 with TRBJ2-7, with a weak D call TRBD2 (6 bases). Germline lookup yields CDR1 SGHTA and CDR2 FQGTGA. Trimming took 2 bases from V and 7 from J, leaving 15 bases between them. This CDR3 has 14 amino acids. The CDR3 reads CASSLVVTAGEQYL. In nucleotides, the CDR3 is TGTGCCAGCAGCTTAGTAGTAACCGCGGGGGAGCAGTACCTC.

The chain combines TRBV13 with TRBJ2-3, with 12 bases identical to TRBD2. CDR3 length: 17 residues. V shed 4 bases, J shed 2 bases, and the junction held 7 bases outside the gene matches. The germline V gene encodes CDR1 PRHDT and CDR2 FYEKMQ (reference sequence). The CDR3 protein is CASSYAGLAGSTDTQYF. The CDR3 DNA follows: TGTGCCAGCAGCTATGCGGGACTAGCGGGCTCCACAGATACGCAGTATTTT.

This clonotype showed up many times. The genes are TRBV18 and TRBJ2-3; D is undetermined. The V gene lost 1 base and the J gene lost 4 bases, with 9 bases spanning the gap. Germline CDR1 is KGHSH and CDR2 is LQKENI. CDR3 size: 14 residues. The CDR3 spells CASSPRSPPDTQYF. The CDR3 region has the DNA TGTGCCAGCTCACCACGCTCCCCGCCAGATACGCAGTATTTT.

The rearrangement links TRBV19 to TRBJ1-5; a possible D gene is TRBD1 (5 bases). The germline gives CDR1 LNHDA, CDR2 SQIVND (reference sequence). The CDR3 runs to 14 residues. Trimming cost V 9 bases and J 3 bases, with 15 bases left between them. The CDR3 DNA sequence: TGTGCCAGCCGACAGACCGGTTTCAATCAGCCCCAGCATTTT. It translates to CASRQTGFNQPQHF.

J is TRBJ1-5 and V is TRBV18, with unresolved D. The CDR3 sequence is 13 residues long. V was shortened by 3 bases and J by 3 bases, with 6 bases between the two germline ends. Germline values: CDR1 KGHSH, CDR2 LQKENI. Here the CDR3 reads CASSPTINQPQHF. The CDR3 DNA sequence: TGTGCCAGCTCACCGACAATCAATCAGCCCCAGCATTTT.

This clonotype was counted ten times or more. The CDR3 protein is CSVEVRAYGYTF. CDR3 in DNA: TGCAGCGTTGAAGTGCGGGCCTATGGCTACACCTTC. The chain joins TRBV29-1 to TRBJ1-2; no definite D call. The CDR3 covers 12 residues. Looked up from germline, CDR1 is SQVTM and CDR2 is ANQGSEA. Trimming cost V 1 base and J 4 bases, with 7 bases left between them.